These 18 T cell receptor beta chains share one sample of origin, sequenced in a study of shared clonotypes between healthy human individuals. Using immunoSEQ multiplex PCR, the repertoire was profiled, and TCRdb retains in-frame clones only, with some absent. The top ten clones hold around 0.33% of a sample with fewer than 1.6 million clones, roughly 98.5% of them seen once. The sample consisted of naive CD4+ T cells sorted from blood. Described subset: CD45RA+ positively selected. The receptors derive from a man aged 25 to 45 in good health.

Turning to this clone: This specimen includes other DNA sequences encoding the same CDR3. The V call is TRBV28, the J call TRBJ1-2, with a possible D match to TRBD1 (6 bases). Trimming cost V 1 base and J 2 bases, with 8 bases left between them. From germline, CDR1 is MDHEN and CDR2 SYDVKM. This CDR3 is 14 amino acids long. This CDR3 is CASSLYRANYGYTF. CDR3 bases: TGTGCCAGCAGTTTATACAGGGCGAACTATGGCTACACCTTC.

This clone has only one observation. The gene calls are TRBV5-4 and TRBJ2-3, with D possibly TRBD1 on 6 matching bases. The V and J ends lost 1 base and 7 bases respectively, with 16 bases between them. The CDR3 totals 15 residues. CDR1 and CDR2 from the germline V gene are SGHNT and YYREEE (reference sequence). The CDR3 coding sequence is TGTGCCAGCAGCTTGAGGGGGTCGTCCTGGAATACGCAGTATTTT. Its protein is CASSLRGSSWNTQYF.

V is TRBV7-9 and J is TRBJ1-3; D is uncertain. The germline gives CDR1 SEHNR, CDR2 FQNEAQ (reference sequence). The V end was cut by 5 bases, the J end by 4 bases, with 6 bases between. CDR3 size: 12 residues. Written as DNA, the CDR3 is TGTGCCAGCAGCGTGTACGGAAACACCATATATTTT. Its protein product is CASSVYGNTIYF.

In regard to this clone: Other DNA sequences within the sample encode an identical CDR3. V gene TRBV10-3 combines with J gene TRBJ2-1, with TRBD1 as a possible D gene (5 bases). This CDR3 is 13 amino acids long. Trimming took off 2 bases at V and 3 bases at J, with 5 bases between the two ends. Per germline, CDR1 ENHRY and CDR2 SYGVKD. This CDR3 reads CAISEDSYNEQFF. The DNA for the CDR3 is TGTGCCATCAGTGAGGACAGCTACAATGAGCAGTTCTTC.

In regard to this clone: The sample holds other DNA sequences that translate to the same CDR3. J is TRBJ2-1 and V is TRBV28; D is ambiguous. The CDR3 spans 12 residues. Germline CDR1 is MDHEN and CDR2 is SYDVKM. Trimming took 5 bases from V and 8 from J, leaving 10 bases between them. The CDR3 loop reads CASSPLRDEQFF. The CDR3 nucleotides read TGTGCCAGCAGTCCCCTAAGGGATGAGCAGTTCTTC.

The CDR3 here is CASSLVRTSGVKQFF. CDR3 nucleotides: TGTGCCAGCAGCTTAGTCCGGACTAGCGGGGTTAAGCAGTTCTTC. This chain connects TRBV7-2 to TRBJ2-1; 12 bases line up with TRBD2. The V gene end was trimmed by 1 base and the J gene end by 11 bases; junction bases not matched to a gene: 6. Germline CDR1 reads SGHTA; CDR2 reads FQGNSA. This CDR3 comprises 15 residues.

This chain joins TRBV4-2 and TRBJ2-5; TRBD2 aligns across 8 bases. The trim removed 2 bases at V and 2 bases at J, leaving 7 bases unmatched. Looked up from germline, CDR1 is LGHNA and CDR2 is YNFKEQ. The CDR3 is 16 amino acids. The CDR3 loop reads CASSQRATSGQETQYF. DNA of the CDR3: TGTGCCAGCAGCCAAAGGGCCACTAGCGGTCAAGAGACCCAGTACTTC.

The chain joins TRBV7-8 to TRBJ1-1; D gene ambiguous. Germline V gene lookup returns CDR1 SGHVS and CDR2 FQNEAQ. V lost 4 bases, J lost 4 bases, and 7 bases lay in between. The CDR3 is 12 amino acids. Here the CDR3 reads CASSSYGTEAFF. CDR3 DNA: TGTGCCAGCAGCTCTTATGGCACTGAAGCTTTCTTT.

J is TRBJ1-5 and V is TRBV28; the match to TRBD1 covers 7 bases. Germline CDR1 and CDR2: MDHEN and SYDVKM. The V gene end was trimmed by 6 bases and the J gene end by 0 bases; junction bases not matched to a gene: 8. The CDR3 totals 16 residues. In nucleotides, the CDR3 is TGTGCCAGCAGACCTAGGACAGGATATAGCAATCAGCCCCAGCATTTT. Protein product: CASRPRTGYSNQPQHF.

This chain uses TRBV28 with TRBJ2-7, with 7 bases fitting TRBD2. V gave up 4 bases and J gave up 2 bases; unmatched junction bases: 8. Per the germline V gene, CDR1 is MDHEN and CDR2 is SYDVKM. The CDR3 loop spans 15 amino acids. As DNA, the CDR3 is TGTGCCAGCAGTTCGGGAGGAGATCACCCCTACGAGCAGTACTTC. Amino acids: CASSSGGDHPYEQYF.

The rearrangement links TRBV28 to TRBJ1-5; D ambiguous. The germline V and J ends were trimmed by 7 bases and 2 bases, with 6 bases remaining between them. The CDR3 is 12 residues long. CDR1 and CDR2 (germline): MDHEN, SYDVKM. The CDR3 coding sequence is TGTGCCAGCAAGGTCGGCAATCAGCCCCAGCATTTT. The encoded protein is CASKVGNQPQHF.

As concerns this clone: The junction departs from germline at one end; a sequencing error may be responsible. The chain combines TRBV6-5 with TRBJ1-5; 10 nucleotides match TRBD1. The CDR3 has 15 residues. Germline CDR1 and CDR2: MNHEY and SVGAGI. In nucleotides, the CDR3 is TGTGCCCGCAGGGACAGGGGATGGCGGAATCAGCCCCAGCATTTT. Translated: CARRDRGWRNQPQHF.

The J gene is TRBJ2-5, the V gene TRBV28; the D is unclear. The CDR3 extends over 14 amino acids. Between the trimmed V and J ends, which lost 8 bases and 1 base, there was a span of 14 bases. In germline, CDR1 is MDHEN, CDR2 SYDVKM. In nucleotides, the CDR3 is TGTGCCAGCCGTAGAACGGCAGGCCAAGAGACCCAGTACTTC. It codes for CASRRTAGQETQYF.

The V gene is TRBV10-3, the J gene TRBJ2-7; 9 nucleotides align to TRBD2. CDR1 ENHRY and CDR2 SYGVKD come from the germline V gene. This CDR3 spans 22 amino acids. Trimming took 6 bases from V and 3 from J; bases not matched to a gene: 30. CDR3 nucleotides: TGTGCCATCAGCGATGGTAGCCGAGCAGGGGCTAGCGGGAACTCTCCTATCTACGAGCAGTACTTC. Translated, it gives CAISDGSRAGASGNSPIYEQYF.

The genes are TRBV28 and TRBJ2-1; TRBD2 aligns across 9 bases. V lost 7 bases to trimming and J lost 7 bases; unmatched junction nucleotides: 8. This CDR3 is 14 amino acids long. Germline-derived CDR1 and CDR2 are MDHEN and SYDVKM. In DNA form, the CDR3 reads TGTGCCAGCACCCAAGAGCGGGAGGTTAATGAGCAGTTCTTC. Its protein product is CASTQEREVNEQFF.

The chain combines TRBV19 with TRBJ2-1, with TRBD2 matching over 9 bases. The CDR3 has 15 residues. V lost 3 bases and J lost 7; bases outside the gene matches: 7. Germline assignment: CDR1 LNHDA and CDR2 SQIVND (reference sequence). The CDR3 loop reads CASSIFGGRENEQFF. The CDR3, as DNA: TGTGCCAGTAGTATTTTCGGCGGGAGGGAAAATGAGCAGTTCTTC.

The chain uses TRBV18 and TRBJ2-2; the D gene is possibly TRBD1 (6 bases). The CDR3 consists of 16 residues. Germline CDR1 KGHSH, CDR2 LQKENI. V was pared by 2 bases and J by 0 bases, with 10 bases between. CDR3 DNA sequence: TGTGCCAGCTCACCATTCGCAGGGGCGAACACCGGGGAGCTGTTTTTT. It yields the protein CASSPFAGANTGELFF.

The DNA for the CDR3 is TGTGCCAGCAGCCCGAGACTGGGCGGTAACACCGGGGAGCTGTTTTTT. It is translated as CASSPRLGGNTGELFF. The J gene is TRBJ2-2, the V gene TRBV9; D not resolved. Trimming took 4 bases from V and 2 from J, leaving 15 bases between them. This CDR3 region has 16 residues. Germline V gene data show CDR1 as SGDLS and CDR2 as YYNGEE.